What follows are 23 T cell receptor beta chains derived from one specimen sequenced in a study of CD8 T cells in Susac syndrome. RNA in amounts of about 0.5 to 1 ug was reverse transcribed with random hexamers. Each CDR3 protein gets one entry after TCRdb re-called the immunoSEQ multiplex PCR reads with MiXCR. The table has 170,000 or so distinct CDR3 sequences, about 96% seen once. Sequenced material: CD4+ T cells from PBMCs. The receptors were gathered from a human donor with Susac syndrome.

The rearrangement uses TRBV2 and TRBJ2-5, with D perhaps matching TRBD1 or TRBD2 (5 bases each). The CDR3 is 14 amino acids. Germline CDR1 SNHLY, CDR2 FYNNEI. The V gene lost 2 bases and the J gene lost 4 bases, with 11 bases spanning the gap. The CDR3 DNA reads as TGTGCCAGCAGTGAATTACGGGGCGGAGAGACCCAGTACTTC. This codes for CASSELRGGETQYF.

The chain combines TRBV29-1 with TRBJ1-1; D remains unclear. This CDR3 region has 13 residues. Trimming took off 7 bases at V and 2 bases at J, with 14 bases between the two ends. Germline CDR1 reads SQVTM; CDR2 reads ANQGSEA. The CDR3, as DNA: TGCAGCGCCGACGAAGGACTCAACACTGAAGCTTTCTTT. It translates to CSADEGLNTEAFF.

CDR3 nucleotide sequence: TGTGCCAGCAGCTCCCAACCGGGACAATACAATGAGCAGTTCTTC. Protein: CASSSQPGQYNEQFF. The V gene is TRBV7-3, the J gene TRBJ2-1, with D perhaps TRBD1 (6 bases). The germline CDR1 and CDR2 sequences are SGHTA and FQGTGA. The CDR3 spans 15 residues. V lost 4 bases and J 4 bases, leaving 14 bases between the germline ends.

This clonotype was counted only a few times. The V gene is TRBV25-1, the J gene TRBJ2-1; tentative D call: TRBD1 (5 bases). The germline gives CDR1 MGHDK, CDR2 SYGVNS. V gave up 6 bases and J gave up 10 bases, with 13 bases separating them. The CDR3 spans 12 residues. For the CDR3, the DNA is TGTGCCAGCAGAAAACAGGATAGGGAGCAGTTCTTC. Translation: CASRKQDREQFF.

In its sample, this clonotype was seen once. V and J are TRBV19 and TRBJ2-7; D is unresolved. Germline lookup yields CDR1 LNHDA and CDR2 SQIVND (reference sequence). The CDR3 spans 15 residues. V was clipped by 4 bases and J by 0 bases, with 13 bases between them. CDR3: CASSTYYTSSYEQYF. Here the CDR3 DNA reads TGTGCCAGTAGTACCTATTACACGAGCTCCTACGAGCAGTACTTC.

This chain uses TRBV7-2 with TRBJ2-1, with 12 bases fitting TRBD2. The V and J ends lost 4 bases and 9 bases, in that order; junction bases with no gene match: 1. CDR1 is SGHTA, CDR2 FQGNSA, per germline. This CDR3 is 13 amino acids long. CDR3 protein: CASSWTSGIEQFF. As DNA, the CDR3 is TGTGCCAGCAGCTGGACTAGCGGGATTGAGCAGTTCTTC.

The rearrangement joins TRBV9 to TRBJ2-2; either TRBD1 or TRBD2 may supply D (5 bases each). V lost 0 bases to trimming and J lost 3 bases, with 15 bases between them. The CDR3 is 17 amino acids. Germline V lookup: CDR1 SGDLS, CDR2 YYNGEE. DNA of the CDR3: TGTGCCAGCAGCGTAGGTGGGGACCAGTCGGACACCGGGGAGCTGTTTTTT. Protein sequence: CASSVGGDQSDTGELFF.

The genes are TRBV12-3 or TRBV12-4 and TRBJ2-7, with D maybe TRBD1 (5 bases). The CDR3 extends over 13 amino acids. The V and J ends lost 5 bases and 5 bases respectively, with 13 bases between them. The CDR3 nucleotides read TGTGCCAGCAGTCCACCCCAGGGCCACGAGCAGTACTTC. This gives the protein CASSPPQGHEQYF.

V usage is TRBV30 and J usage is TRBJ2-7; D remains unclear. CDR3 length: 11 residues. CDR1 GTSNPN and CDR2 SVGIG come from the germline V gene (reference sequence). Between the trimmed V and J ends, which lost 3 bases and 7 bases, there was a span of 10 bases. The DNA of the CDR3 is TGTGCCTGGAGACGTTCCCATGAGCAGTACTTC. It encodes CAWRRSHEQYF.

CDR3 nucleotides: TGTGCCAGCAGCTTCGGTCCGGTTAACACAGATACGCAGTATTTT. This sequence encodes CASSFGPVNTDTQYF. V and J are TRBV7-2 and TRBJ2-3; D ambiguous. The CDR3 is 15 residues long. V lost 3 bases and J lost 2, with 12 bases in between. CDR1 and CDR2 (germline): SGHTA, FQGNSA. Full variable domain (outside the CDR3, taken from reference TRBV7-2 and TRBJ2-3): GAGVSQSPSNKVTEKGKDVELRCDPISGHTALYWYRQSLGQGLEFLIYFQGNSAPDKSGLPSDRFSAERTGGSVSTLTIQRTQQEDSAVYLCASSFGPVNTDTQYFGPGTRLTVL.

This chain joins TRBV24-1 and TRBJ2-5; perhaps TRBD2 as D (5 bases). The length of the CDR3 is 14 residues. Germline V gives CDR1 KGHDR, CDR2 SFDVKD. Trimming took off 1 base at V and 3 bases at J, with 8 bases between the two ends. The CDR3, as DNA: TGTGCCACCAGTGATTTTCACGGGGAAGAGACCCAGTACTTC. Translation gives CATSDFHGEETQYF.

The chain recombines TRBV2 with TRBJ2-5; D is unresolved. Trimming removed 3 bases at V and 5 bases at J, with 4 bases between. The CDR3 totals 11 residues. The V gene's germline CDR1 is SNHLY and CDR2 FYNNEI. The DNA for the CDR3 is TGTGCCAGCAGTGAGGAGGAGACCCAGTACTTC. Translation gives CASSEEETQYF. The variable domain in full, completed from reference TRBV2 and TRBJ2-5, reads EPEVTQTPSHQVTQMGQEVILRCVPISNHLYFYWYRQILGQKVEFLVSFYNNEISEKSEIFDDQFSVERPDGSNFTLKIRSTKLEDSAMYFCASSEEETQYFGPGTRLLVL.

The chain couples TRBV30 to TRBJ1-5; D not certain. Germline CDR1 GTSNPN, CDR2 SVGIG (reference sequence). The V end lost 1 base, the J end lost 9 bases, and 25 bases lay between the germline ends. The CDR3 is made up of 17 amino acids. The CDR3 spells CAWSGTVHAGLSGPQHF. The CDR3 DNA is TGTGCCTGGAGTGGAACCGTACACGCAGGACTATCGGGGCCCCAGCATTTT.

This clonotype appeared once. The rearrangement links TRBV20-1 to TRBJ1-2; D unresolved. This CDR3 has 12 residues. CDR1 is DFQATT, CDR2 SNEGSKA, per germline (reference sequence). With 4 bases removed from V and 2 bases from J, the gap between germline ends came to 8 bases. CDR3 bases: TGCAGTGCTACAGACGGCAACTATGGCTACACCTTC. Protein sequence: CSATDGNYGYTF.

V gene TRBV20-1 combines with J gene TRBJ2-1; D is uncertain. The germline gives CDR1 DFQATT, CDR2 SNEGSKA (reference sequence). The CDR3 runs 10 residues. V was cut by 8 bases and J by 8 bases, with 10 bases left in between. The CDR3: CSPLGHEQFF. The CDR3 DNA is TGCAGTCCCCTAGGACATGAGCAGTTCTTC.

V gene TRBV29-1 combines with J gene TRBJ2-5, with a possible D match to TRBD2 (5 bases). This CDR3 comprises 12 residues. CDR1 and CDR2 (germline): SQVTM, ANQGSEA. The ends were cut back, 8 bases at V and 2 bases at J, with 12 bases in the middle. The CDR3 protein is CSIGREQETQYF. The CDR3 DNA follows: TGCAGCATTGGGAGAGAGCAAGAGACCCAGTACTTC.

The V and J genes are TRBV9 and TRBJ1-3; 11 nucleotides align to TRBD1. J was trimmed by 3 bases and V by 3 bases; bases with no gene match: 8. CDR3 length: 17 amino acids. Germline CDR1 is SGDLS and CDR2 is YYNGEE. CDR3 bases: TGTGCCAGCAGCGCCTCGGGACAGGGGGGAATTGGAAACACCATATATTTT. Residues: CASSASGQGGIGNTIYF.

The rearrangement links TRBV6-1 to TRBJ2-5; 7 nucleotides agree with TRBD1. Germline V gene data show CDR1 as MNHNS and CDR2 as SASEGT. The junction had 7 bases not matched to a gene; V was cut back by 4 bases and J by 5 bases. The CDR3 is made up of 14 amino acids. The CDR3 sequence: CASSVTGRGETQYF. CDR3 nucleotides: TGTGCCAGCAGTGTGACAGGGCGCGGGGAGACCCAGTACTTC.

V and J are TRBV3-1 and TRBJ2-5; possibly TRBD2 for D (6 bases). Trimming left V 2 bases short and J 2 bases short, with 9 bases between. The CDR3 sequence is 14 residues long. CDR1 is LGHDT and CDR2 is YNNKEL in the germline V gene (reference sequence). The DNA for the CDR3 is TGTGCCAGCAGCCAAAGGGACTGGCAAGAGACCCAGTACTTC. It encodes CASSQRDWQETQYF.

This chain joins TRBV12-3 or TRBV12-4 and TRBJ2-1; tentative D call: TRBD2 (6 bases). The V and J ends lost 5 bases and 15 bases respectively, with 17 bases between them. The CDR3 loop spans 12 amino acids. CDR3 protein: CASSIWGTAGFF. CDR3 DNA: TGTGCCAGCAGTATATGGGGGACTGCCGGGTTCTTC.

The sample holds a few counts of this clonotype. This chain uses TRBV7-9 with TRBJ2-7; D unresolved. Germline-derived CDR1 and CDR2 are SEHNR and FQNEAQ (reference sequence). The CDR3 sequence is 12 residues long. Trimming removed 3 bases at V and 3 bases at J, with 6 bases between. CDR3 nucleotides: TGTGCCAGCAGCTTGGGCAGCTACGAGCAGTACTTC. Its protein is CASSLGSYEQYF.

The chain couples TRBV5-6 to TRBJ1-4, with D possibly matching TRBD1 (5 bases). Germline CDR1 and CDR2: SGHDT and YYEEEE. Trimming removed 3 bases from V and 5 bases from J, with 17 bases in between. The CDR3 runs 16 residues. The CDR3 here is CASSSVVGGTNEKLFF. CDR3 sequence (DNA): TGTGCCAGCAGCTCCGTGGTCGGGGGAACGAATGAAAAACTGTTTTTT.

V usage is TRBV3-1 and J usage is TRBJ2-7; D remains unclear. Germline assignment: CDR1 LGHDT and CDR2 YNNKEL (reference sequence). V lost 0 bases, J lost 7 bases, and 7 bases lay in between. The CDR3 has 12 amino acids. The CDR3 nucleotides are TGTGCCAGCAGCCAAGATCTAGGGGAGCAGTACTTC. The encoded protein is CASSQDLGEQYF.